One and the same sample provided the 9 T cell receptor beta chains below, sequenced in a study of shared clonotypes between healthy human individuals. Only in-frame clones appear in the TCRdb table, and some are missing; sequencing was by immunoSEQ multiplex PCR. This table holds about a million clones, approximately 80% found once. The specimen sequenced was memory CD4+ T cells sorted from blood. The subset: CD45RA-negative fraction. These receptors all come from a young man in good health.

V usage is TRBV10-1 and J usage is TRBJ2-3; 10 bases map to TRBD1. The germline V gene has CDR1 WNHNN and CDR2 SYGVQD (reference sequence). This CDR3 contains 15 residues. The V gene end was trimmed by 0 bases and the J gene end by 4 bases; junction bases not matched to a gene: 1. Written as DNA, the CDR3 is TGCGCCAGCAGTGAGTCCGGGACAGGGGCAGATACGCAGTATTTT. It specifies CASSESGTGADTQYF.

This clone was found many times. This rearrangement joins TRBV7-3 to TRBJ2-5, with D tentatively TRBD2 (5 bases). This CDR3 region has 13 residues. Per the germline V gene, CDR1 is SGHTA and CDR2 is FQGTGA. The V and J ends lost 4 bases and 5 bases respectively, with 11 bases between them. CDR3 sequence reads: CASSWVEGETQYF. DNA for the CDR3: TGTGCCAGCAGCTGGGTAGAGGGCGAGACCCAGTACTTC.

This chain joins TRBV28 and TRBJ2-7; D is possibly TRBD1 (6 bases). This CDR3 is built from 11 residues. V was trimmed by 8 bases and J by 6 bases, leaving 11 bases between them. Germline V lookup: CDR1 MDHEN, CDR2 SYDVKM. CDR3 DNA sequence: TGTGCCAGCGGGTGGGGGCGCGAGCAGTACTTC. As protein: CASGWGREQYF.

The CDR3 DNA reads as TGTGCCAGCAGCACTGGACAGGGCGAGTCCCAGTACTTC. Translating gives CASSTGQGESQYF. The chain combines TRBV25-1 with TRBJ2-5, with 8 bases aligning to TRBD1. This CDR3 has 13 amino acids. Germline V lookup: CDR1 MGHDK, CDR2 SYGVNS. V lost 6 bases, J lost 9 bases, and 9 bases stayed unmatched. The full variable domain, with the rest looked up from reference TRBV25-1 and TRBJ2-5, is EADIYQTPRYLVIGTGKKITLECSQTMGHDKMYWYQQDPGMELHLIHYSYGVNSTEKGDLSSESTVSRIRTEHFPLTLESARPSHTSQYLCASSTGQGESQYFGPGTRLLVL.

V and J are TRBV2 and TRBJ2-3, with 10 nucleotides matching TRBD2. CDR3 length: 18 residues. Germline values: CDR1 SNHLY, CDR2 FYNNEI. The V and J ends lost 0 bases and 3 bases, in that order; junction bases with no gene match: 9. The CDR3 protein is CASSEALSLAGFTDTQYF. The CDR3 nucleotides are TGTGCCAGCAGTGAAGCATTATCACTAGCGGGATTTACAGATACGCAGTATTTT.

The rearrangement uses TRBV29-1 and TRBJ2-3; 10 bases fit TRBD2. The CDR3 runs 15 residues. Germline CDR1 SQVTM, CDR2 ANQGSEA. V was clipped by 3 bases and J by 4 bases; unmatched bases: 7. The CDR3 sequence: CSVEGLAGAADTQYF. In nucleotides, the CDR3 is TGCAGCGTTGAGGGGCTAGCGGGAGCTGCAGATACGCAGTATTTT.

The chain uses TRBV6-1 and TRBJ2-3; possibly TRBD2 for D (5 bases). Germline V gives CDR1 MNHNS, CDR2 SASEGT. CDR3 length: 13 amino acids. Trimming left V 7 bases short and J 2 bases short, with 10 bases between. Written as DNA, the CDR3 is TGTGCCAGCATCCACGGACTCACAGATACGCAGTATTTT. Protein: CASIHGLTDTQYF.

The chain couples TRBV4-3 to TRBJ1-2; tentatively, D is TRBD1 (6 bases). V lost 0 bases to trimming and J lost 0 bases, with 20 bases between them. Per the germline V gene, CDR1 is LGHNA and CDR2 is YSLEER. The CDR3 is made up of 19 amino acids. The CDR3 region has the DNA TGCGCCAGCAGCCAAGATTGGGGGGGCAGGGAGTTAGCTAACTATGGCTACACCTTC. This codes for CASSQDWGGRELANYGYTF.

This clone was seen just once. The chain carries TRBV23-1 and TRBJ2-1; D remains ambiguous. TRBV23-1 is classed as an ORF, of uncertain function. The length of the CDR3 is 13 residues. Trimming stripped 2 bases from V and 12 bases from J, with 14 bases between. In DNA form, the CDR3 reads TGCGCCAGCAGTCAAGGACCGCGACAAGGGCAGTTCTTC. This encodes CASSQGPRQGQFF.